This record looks at one T cell receptor beta chain sequence and its context. Germline-derived CDR1 and CDR2 are DFQATT and SNEGSKA (reference sequence). V shed 1 base, J shed 2 bases, and the junction held 8 bases outside the gene matches. The CDR3 spans 16 residues. A single record per CDR3 protein comes from TCRdb applying MiXCR to the RT-PCR reads. The sample has about 680,000 distinct CDR3 sequences, approximately 15% seen once. This chain connects TRBV20-1 to TRBJ2-3, with 8 bases identical to TRBD2. Sequenced: memory CD4+ T cells from blood. The receptor's source is a female donor in good health, serving as a healthy control. CDR3 protein: CSARARGGLTTDTQYF. CDR3 nucleotides: TGCAGTGCTAGAGCTCGGGGGGGGCTAACCACAGATACGCAGTATTTT.